The rows below give T cell receptor beta chains drawn from one sample of a study of blood T cell repertoires in COVID-19. Libraries were prepared by immunoSEQ multiplex PCR; TCRdb keeps only in-frame clonotypes and omits some of them. This table holds approximately 290,000 clones, about 89% found once. Sequenced input: peripheral blood. The receptors were sampled from a man in his thirties or forties with acute or convalescent COVID-19. Both conserved end residues are part of each CDR3. A D gene is named only where the DNA matches it firmly. A clone size is listed for some rows: how often the clone was seen (once, few, many), or a class if it is expanded.

v_call	d_call	clone_size	j_call	cdr3_nt	cdr3_aa
TRBV6-4	-	-	TRBJ1-4	TGTGCCAGCAGTGACTCGAAACAGCTGACTGAAAAACTGTTTTTT	CASSDSKQLTEKLFF
TRBV2	-	-	TRBJ1-1	TGTGCCAGCAGTGAAGCGCTTTTGTTGGTGACAGGGAACACTGAAGCTTTCTTT	CASSEALLLVTGNTEAFF
TRBV5-1	TRBD2	-	TRBJ2-1	TGCGCCAGCAGCGGGACTAGCGGATACAATGAGCAGTTCTTC	CASSGTSGYNEQFF
TRBV19	-	-	TRBJ1-5	TGTGCCAGTCACCTCGCTCAGGGGATTTTTGGGCCCCAGCATTTT	CASHLAQGIFGPQHF
TRBV15	-	-	TRBJ1-3	TGTGCCACCAGCAGGGGGGGGACCTCTGGAAACACCATATATTTT	CATSRGGTSGNTIYF
TRBV6-5	-	-	TRBJ1-1	TGTGCCAGCACCTTTGGCTCCGATGAAGCTTTCTTT	CASTFGSDEAFF
TRBV28	TRBD2	once	TRBJ2-1	TGTGCCACCCAAGATCCTAGCGGCTATGAAGGGATCAATGAGCAGTTCTTC	CATQDPSGYEGINEQFF
TRBV11-1	TRBD2	once	TRBJ2-5	TGTGCCAGCAGCTTAAGGACTAGCGGAGAGACCCAGTACTTC	CASSLRTSGETQYF
TRBV7-8	TRBD2	-	TRBJ2-7	TGTGCCAGCAGCCCTTTCCTAGCGGCTGTGATCTACGAGCAGTACTTC	CASSPFLAAVIYEQYF
TRBV5-4	-	-	TRBJ2-5	TGTGCCAGCGGCAGGGCGAATCAGGAGACCCAGTACTTC	CASGRANQETQYF
TRBV18	-	-	TRBJ1-2	TGTGCCAGCTCACCTGGGGAGGGCTATGGCTACACCTTC	CASSPGEGYGYTF
TRBV27	-	-	TRBJ2-2	TGTGCCAGCAGTCCCGCCGGAGTGGGCGGGGAGCTGTTTTTT	CASSPAGVGGELFF
TRBV12-3/TRBV12-4	TRBD1	-	TRBJ2-1	TGTGCCAGCAGTGGGACAGGTTGGGGTGAGCAGTTCTTC	CASSGTGWGEQFF
TRBV5-1	TRBD2	-	TRBJ2-2	TGCGCCAGCAGCTGGTCACTAGCGTCCACCGGGGAGCTGTTTTTT	CASSWSLASTGELFF
TRBV6-6	-	-	TRBJ1-2	TGTGCCAGCACCCAAGGGGGGGGCTTTGGCTACACCTTC	CASTQGGGFGYTF
TRBV4-1	TRBD2	-	TRBJ2-1	TGCGCCAGCAGCCAACTAGCGGGGGGAACCGCTGACTGGGATGAGCAGTTCTTC	CASSQLAGGTADWDEQFF
TRBV5-1	TRBD1	-	TRBJ2-3	TGCGCCAGCAGCTTTGGACAGGGCTTAAACACAGATACGCAGTATTTT	CASSFGQGLNTDTQYF
TRBV5-1	TRBD1	-	TRBJ1-5	TGCGCCAGCAGCTTGAGACAGGGGGATCAGCCCCAGCATTTT	CASSLRQGDQPQHF
TRBV5-6	-	once	TRBJ1-1	TGTGCCAGCAAGCTAGGTAGTAGGCCTGAAGCTTTCTTT	CASKLGSRPEAFF
TRBV6-5	TRBD2	once	TRBJ2-3	TGTGCCAGCACCAGACTAGCGGGTGCGGATACGCAGTATTTT	CASTRLAGADTQYF
TRBV19	TRBD1	few	TRBJ1-5	TGTGCCAGTAGTATTGCCAGGGGGCGTATCAATCAGCCCCAGCATTTT	CASSIARGRINQPQHF
TRBV6-5	-	-	TRBJ1-2	TGTGCCAGCAGTTACATGGGGCTAGCTAACTATGGCTACACCTTC	CASSYMGLANYGYTF
TRBV5-1	-	-	TRBJ2-1	TGCGCCAGCAGCTTGGATACAGCCTACAATGAGCAGTTCTTC	CASSLDTAYNEQFF
TRBV27	-	-	TRBJ1-5	TGTGCCAGCAGTCGAGGACAGAGCAATCAGCCCCAGCATTTT	CASSRGQSNQPQHF
TRBV5-1	TRBD1	-	TRBJ1-1	TGCGCCAGCAGCTTGGAGCCGGGACAGGGTGTAGCTGAAGCTTTCTTT	CASSLEPGQGVAEAFF
TRBV10-3	TRBD1	few	TRBJ2-7	TGTGCCATCAGTGAGGGGGACAGCCTATTCTACGAGCAGTACTTC	CAISEGDSLFYEQYF
TRBV5-1	-	-	TRBJ2-1	TGCGCCAGCAGCTCCGGGAATGAGCAGTTCTTC	CASSSGNEQFF
TRBV5-6	TRBD1	-	TRBJ2-2	TGTGCCAGCAGCATAGACAGGGGGCCTAACACCGGGGAGCTGTTTTTT	CASSIDRGPNTGELFF
TRBV5-1	-	once	TRBJ2-3	TGCGCCAGCAGCTTTGGAGGGCCCACAGATACGCAGTATTTT	CASSFGGPTDTQYF
TRBV10-3	-	-	TRBJ2-5	TGTGCCATCAGTGATGCGGGCGGTCTATTTGAGACCCAGTACTTC	CAISDAGGLFETQYF
TRBV18	-	-	TRBJ2-7	TGTGCCAGCTCACCCCAGGGGAGTTCCTACGAGCAGTACTTC	CASSPQGSSYEQYF
TRBV27	TRBD2	-	TRBJ2-1	TGTGCCAGCAGTTCCGGGGGGACCCTTTACAATGAGCAGTTCTTC	CASSSGGTLYNEQFF
TRBV2	TRBD1	-	TRBJ1-1	TGTGCCAGCATGTGGGAGACAGGGGGCCGTAACACTGAAGCTTTCTTT	CASMWETGGRNTEAFF
TRBV9	TRBD2	-	TRBJ2-2	TGTGCCAGCAGCACCGGACTAGCGGGAGTAGTCGGGGAGCTGTTTTTT	CASSTGLAGVVGELFF
TRBV7-8	-	-	TRBJ1-1	TGTGCCAGCAGCTTAGCGTACCGCATCTCCCGGCAGGACACTGAAGCTTTCTTT	CASSLAYRISRQDTEAFF
TRBV11-3	TRBD2	-	TRBJ2-1	TGTGCCAGCAGCCCTAGCGGTGCGAAGCAGTTCTTC	CASSPSGAKQFF
TRBV11-2	-	-	TRBJ1-6	TGTGCCAGCAGCTCGGGTCAGGGTTCACCCCTCCACTTT	CASSSGQGSPLHF
TRBV30	-	-	TRBJ2-7	TGTGCCTGGAGTGTACTGTCCTCCGTGCAGTACTTC	CAWSVLSSVQYF
TRBV19	-	few	TRBJ2-7	TGTGCCAGTAGTATACAGACTAATCCCGAGCAGTACTTC	CASSIQTNPEQYF
TRBV6-1	TRBD2	-	TRBJ2-2	TGTGCCAGCAGTGAATCGGGGAGGGGCACCGGGGAGCTGTTTTTT	CASSESGRGTGELFF
TRBV5-8	-	-	TRBJ1-1	TGTGCCAGCAGTGGGGAGTGGAGCACTGAAGCTTTCTTT	CASSGEWSTEAFF
TRBV15	TRBD2	-	TRBJ2-1	TGTGCCACCAGGGGAACATTTAGCGGGGGGGTAAGGTATAATGAGCAGTTCTTC	CATRGTFSGGVRYNEQFF
TRBV28	-	-	TRBJ2-7	TGTGCCAGCAGTTTAGGAGGGGAGAGCTCCTACGAGCAGTACTTC	CASSLGGESSYEQYF
TRBV6-5	TRBD2	-	TRBJ2-1	TGTGCCAGCAGTTCGGGGGGTATCCATGAGCAGTTCTTC	CASSSGGIHEQFF
TRBV6-2/TRBV6-3	-	-	TRBJ1-5	TGTGCCAGCAGTTACAAGGGGAATCAGCCCCAGCATTTT	CASSYKGNQPQHF
TRBV2	TRBD1	-	TRBJ2-5	TGTGCCAGCAGGGAAGAATCGACAGGGGAAGAGACCCAGTACTTC	CASREESTGEETQYF